Each of the 24 T cell receptor beta chains below was sequenced from the same sample in a study of T-cell reconstitution after alpha-beta-depleted transplantation in children. Preparing the TCRbeta library involved the use of unique molecular identifiers. TCRdb redid the calling of the PCR reads with MiXCR, one entry per CDR3 protein. The sample has about 120,000 distinct CDR3 sequences; about 21% are singletons. Here the sequenced sample was PBMCs, mostly from graft donor cells, taken 180 days after TCRalphabeta/CD19-depleted stem cell transplant. These receptors originate from a male patient aged 2-9 years who had a stem cell transplant for chronic granulomatous disease, so the T cells may come from the graft donor.

Written as DNA, the CDR3 is TGTGCCAGCAGCTTAGGAGTAGGGGGACGCATAGATACGCAGTATTTT. Translation: CASSLGVGGRIDTQYF. This chain connects TRBV7-6 to TRBJ2-3; possibly TRBD1 for D (6 bases). Germline V CDR1 and CDR2: SGHVS, FNYEAQ. Trimming pared 1 base from V and 5 bases from J, leaving 16 bases between. CDR3 length: 16 amino acids.

CDR3 coding DNA: TGTGCCAGCAGTTCCCAAGGCCTCCGGGGCACAGATACGCAGTATTTT. Encoded protein: CASSSQGLRGTDTQYF. The V call is TRBV12-3 or TRBV12-4, the J call TRBJ2-3; D ambiguous. CDR3 size: 16 residues. Between the trimmed V and J ends, which lost 4 bases and 1 base, there was a span of 15 bases.

Ten or more counts support this clonotype. The gene calls are TRBV12-3 or TRBV12-4 and TRBJ2-3, with D possibly being TRBD2 (5 bases). CDR3 length equals 14 residues. Trimming shortened V by 0 bases and J by 3 bases, and 7 bases separated the two germline ends. The CDR3 is CASSLATGTDTQYF. The CDR3, as DNA: TGTGCCAGCAGTTTAGCGACGGGAACAGATACGCAGTATTTT.

The chain employs TRBV5-1 and TRBJ2-7; 7 bases are shared with TRBD1. Looked up from germline, CDR1 is SGHRS and CDR2 is YFSETQ. The V gene end was trimmed by 4 bases and the J gene end by 2 bases; junction bases not matched to a gene: 6. This CDR3 has 14 amino acids. CDR3 sequence: CASSLGTVTYEQYF. The DNA of the CDR3 is TGCGCCAGCAGCCTCGGGACAGTGACCTACGAGCAGTACTTC.

The table lists this clonotype with a count of one. The gene calls are TRBV3-1 and TRBJ2-1; 7 bases fit TRBD1. CDR1 is LGHDT, CDR2 YNNKEL, per germline (reference sequence). V lost 4 bases and J lost 2; bases outside the gene matches: 5. The CDR3 contains 15 residues. The CDR3 here is CASSPWTGTYNEQFF. The CDR3 nucleotides read TGTGCCAGCAGCCCGTGGACAGGAACCTACAATGAGCAGTTCTTC.

A few counts support this clonotype. The gene calls are TRBV12-3 or TRBV12-4 and TRBJ2-7; D is perhaps TRBD2 (5 bases). Deletions cut 6 bases from V and 3 bases from J, with 15 bases between. This CDR3 is built from 14 residues. DNA for the CDR3: TGTGCCAGCAGCGGAGGCAGGCAGCTCTACGAGCAGTACTTC. Its translation is CASSGGRQLYEQYF.

This clonotype has more than one count but fewer than ten. V and J are TRBV29-1 and TRBJ2-5, with D possibly TRBD1 on 5 matching bases. Trimming pared 6 bases from V and 5 bases from J, leaving 22 bases between. Germline V gives CDR1 SQVTM, CDR2 ANQGSEA. CDR3 length: 15 amino acids. The CDR3 DNA sequence: TGCAGCGTAGATGGGGCGAGGTGGGGAATGGAGACCCAGTACTTC. This sequence encodes CSVDGARWGMETQYF.

This clonotype was counted a few times. V is TRBV10-3 and J is TRBJ1-3; perhaps TRBD1 as D (5 bases). The germline V and J ends were trimmed by 3 bases and 0 bases, with 12 bases remaining between them. This CDR3 contains 16 residues. Germline V gives CDR1 ENHRY, CDR2 SYGVKD. The CDR3 DNA reads as TGTGCCATCAGTGACCCAGGGAAAAACTCTGGAAACACCATATATTTT. This sequence encodes CAISDPGKNSGNTIYF.

In its sample, this clonotype was seen many times. The genes are TRBV5-1 and TRBJ2-2, with D tentatively TRBD1 (6 bases). From germline, CDR1 is SGHRS and CDR2 YFSETQ. Trimming pared 4 bases from V and 4 bases from J, leaving 17 bases between. The CDR3 covers 16 residues. CDR3 amino acids: CASSGWKTGLTGELFF. The CDR3 bases are TGCGCCAGCAGCGGCTGGAAGACAGGACTCACCGGGGAGCTGTTTTTT.

The chain recombines TRBV27 with TRBJ2-1; tentative D call: TRBD2 (6 bases). The CDR3 consists of 16 residues. CDR1 and CDR2 (germline): MNHEY, SMNVEV (reference sequence). Trimming took off 1 base at V and 5 bases at J, with 15 bases between the two ends. The CDR3 is CASSLLGGLVNNEQFF. The DNA for the CDR3 is TGTGCCAGCAGTTTATTGGGGGGTTTGGTCAACAATGAGCAGTTCTTC.

The chain joins TRBV6-5 to TRBJ2-6; D gene uncertain. The CDR3 spans 14 residues. The V end lost 2 bases, the J end lost 1 base, and 3 bases lay between the germline ends. The germline V gene has CDR1 MNHEY and CDR2 SVGAGI. The CDR3 region has the DNA TGTGCCAGCAGTTACGGGTCTGGGGCCAACGTCCTGACTTTC. This sequence encodes CASSYGSGANVLTF.

This clonotype has more than one count but fewer than ten. This chain uses TRBV5-1 with TRBJ1-1; TRBD1 agrees at 8 bases. Germline-derived CDR1 and CDR2 are SGHRS and YFSETQ. The V segment lost 4 bases and the J segment 1 base; nucleotides outside the gene matches: 3. This CDR3 contains 14 residues. The CDR3 DNA is TGCGCCAGCAGCATCGGGACAGGGAACACTGAAGCTTTCTTT. It is translated as CASSIGTGNTEAFF.

This clonotype appeared a few times. This chain links TRBV20-1 with TRBJ2-7, with 7 bases that match TRBD2. V shed 0 bases and J 3 bases; nucleotides not matched to a gene: 17. Germline V gene lookup returns CDR1 DFQATT and CDR2 SNEGSKA (reference sequence). The CDR3 runs 18 residues. This chain's CDR3 is CSARDMRGSGGSYYEQYF. CDR3 DNA: TGCAGTGCTAGAGATATGCGAGGCTCGGGCGGGAGCTACTACGAGCAGTACTTC.

CDR3 DNA sequence: TGTGCCATCCGGTGGGGAACGAACACCGGGGAGCTGTTTTTT. It encodes CAIRWGTNTGELFF. The chain carries TRBV7-2 and TRBJ2-2; D remains ambiguous. The CDR3 covers 14 residues. V lost 10 bases and J lost 0, with 12 bases in between. Germline assignment: CDR1 SGHTA and CDR2 FQGNSA.

This chain joins TRBV9 and TRBJ2-1, with D perhaps TRBD1 (5 bases). Trimming removed 3 bases from V and 8 bases from J, with 21 bases in between. Per the germline V gene, CDR1 is SGDLS and CDR2 is YYNGEE. The CDR3 is 16 amino acids. The CDR3 reads CASSDSSTESGDEQFF. The CDR3 DNA is TGTGCCAGCAGCGACTCATCGACAGAGAGTGGCGATGAGCAGTTCTTC.

This chain joins TRBV7-3 and TRBJ2-2; D uncertain. Germline V gives CDR1 SGHTA, CDR2 FQGTGA. The CDR3 length is 16 residues. Trimming pared 2 bases from V and 0 bases from J, leaving 10 bases between. The CDR3 nucleotides read TGTGCCAGCAGCTTATTCAGGAATACGAACACCGGGGAGCTGTTTTTT. Its translation: CASSLFRNTNTGELFF.

The rearrangement links TRBV15 to TRBJ2-7, with D possibly matching TRBD2 (7 bases). The CDR3 totals 13 residues. CDR1 LNHNV and CDR2 YYDKDF come from the germline V gene (reference sequence). V was cut by 6 bases and J by 3 bases, with 12 bases left in between. The CDR3 loop reads CATRLGGGYEQYF. CDR3 nucleotide sequence: TGTGCCACCAGACTAGGGGGGGGCTACGAGCAGTACTTC.

V and J are TRBV29-1 and TRBJ2-7; D might be TRBD2 (5 bases). The length of the CDR3 is 12 residues. Trimming cost V 4 bases and J 5 bases, with 12 bases left between them. Germline V gene sequence: CDR1 SQVTM, CDR2 ANQGSEA. For the CDR3, the DNA is TGCAGCGTTGCCAGCACTAGGGACGAGCAGTACTTC. As protein: CSVASTRDEQYF.

This clonotype was picked up a small number of times. J is TRBJ1-1 and V is TRBV27; a possible D gene is TRBD1 (5 bases). CDR3 length equals 14 residues. Trimming cost V 4 bases and J 4 bases, with 13 bases left between them. The germline V gene encodes CDR1 MNHEY and CDR2 SMNVEV (reference sequence). The CDR3 nucleotides are TGTGCCAGCAGTTCGGGGGGATGGGGCACTGAAGCTTTCTTT. Translating gives CASSSGGWGTEAFF.

The genes are TRBV20-1 and TRBJ1-2, with 7 bases identical to TRBD1. V was clipped by 3 bases and J by 4 bases; unmatched bases: 8. The CDR3 is made up of 14 amino acids. Germline CDR1 reads DFQATT; CDR2 reads SNEGSKA (reference sequence). The CDR3 is CSASGTRDSYGYTF. The CDR3 nucleotides read TGCAGTGCTAGTGGAACCCGGGACAGCTATGGCTACACCTTC.

This clonotype was observed at least ten times. The genes are TRBV18 and TRBJ2-7; perhaps D is TRBD1 or TRBD2 (5 bases each). V dropped 6 bases and J dropped 0 bases, with 12 bases sitting between them. The germline gives CDR1 KGHSH, CDR2 LQKENI. This CDR3 spans 14 amino acids. The CDR3 sequence: CASSPGTVSYEQYF. The CDR3 DNA reads as TGTGCCAGCTCTCCAGGGACGGTCTCCTACGAGCAGTACTTC.

The V gene is TRBV23-1, the J gene TRBJ2-7; perhaps D is TRBD1 or TRBD2 (5 bases each). TRBV23-1 is treated as an ORF (open reading frame) with a function not yet certain. The CDR3 contains 15 residues. The V and J ends lost 7 bases and 2 bases respectively, with 18 bases between them. The CDR3 loop reads CASTMSGDAAYEQYF. Written as DNA, the CDR3 is TGCGCCAGCACTATGAGTGGGGACGCGGCCTACGAGCAGTACTTC.

This clonotype was observed a handful of times. The chain uses TRBV7-9 and TRBJ2-5; a possible D gene is TRBD2 (6 bases). The germline V gene encodes CDR1 SEHNR and CDR2 FQNEAQ (reference sequence). This CDR3 is built from 14 residues. With 1 base removed from V and 10 bases from J, the gap between germline ends came to 16 bases. The CDR3 loop is CASSLGQGSGDQYF. DNA for the CDR3: TGTGCCAGCAGCTTAGGCCAGGGATCGGGGGACCAGTACTTC.

This clonotype was detected a few times. The chain employs TRBV10-2 and TRBJ2-7, with unresolved D. Germline loops: CDR1 WSHSY, CDR2 SAAADI. The CDR3 totals 9 residues. Trimming removed 8 bases at V and 5 bases at J, with 4 bases between. The CDR3 bases are TGCGCCAGCGGCCACGAGCAGTACTTC. Translation: CASGHEQYF.